What follows are 10 T cell receptor beta chains derived from one specimen sequenced in a study of cytomegalovirus exposure and HLA in healthy donors (dated by TCRdb to about 2017). Libraries were made using the immunoSEQ multiplex PCR assay. For the multiplex PCR, a mixture combining 60 forward primers for TCR Vbeta segments and 13 reverse primers for TCR Jbeta segments was used. Not all clones reach the TCRdb copy of this immuneACCESS table, which keeps in-frame sequences only. Checked studies attribute under half of the gap to unresolved V genes and leave the rest unexplained. The table for this sample lists around 160,000 clones; just under 75% of them were counted only once. The top ten constitute 1.5% to 2% of the sample. Sequenced material: PBMCs. All receptors derive from a woman aged 18-30 years in good health and CMV-seronegative.

This clone appeared once. The gene calls are TRBV7-3 and TRBJ1-3; perhaps TRBD1 as D (5 bases). V was cut by 0 bases and J by 0 bases, with 15 bases left in between. The CDR3 consists of 18 residues. The germline gives CDR1 SGHTA, CDR2 FQGTGA. CDR3 coding DNA: TGTGCCAGCAGCTTAACGGGAGGGGCCGGGAGCTCTGGAAACACCATATATTTT. Protein sequence: CASSLTGGAGSSGNTIYF.

V is TRBV10-1 and J is TRBJ2-1, with 14 nucleotides matching TRBD2. Germline CDR1 is WNHNN and CDR2 is SYGVQD (reference sequence). This CDR3 region has 13 residues. V was clipped by 6 bases and J by 14 bases; unmatched bases: 6. CDR3 in DNA: TGCGCCAGCAGCGGGACTAGCGGGAGTGTAGAGTTCTTC. It yields the protein CASSGTSGSVEFF.

This clone was recorded a few times. The chain combines TRBV5-4 with TRBJ2-1; 8 bases agree with TRBD2. CDR3 length equals 17 residues. V lost 0 bases, J lost 3 bases, and 8 bases stayed unmatched. Germline V gene sequence: CDR1 SGHNT, CDR2 YYREEE (reference sequence). CDR3: CASSLAPTSGYYNEQFF. Here the CDR3 DNA reads TGTGCCAGCAGCTTGGCACCCACTAGCGGTTACTACAATGAGCAGTTCTTC.

The rearrangement joins TRBV29-1 to TRBJ1-2; D remains unclear. The CDR3 is 13 residues long. V lost 4 bases and J lost 3, with 12 bases in between. In germline, CDR1 is SQVTM, CDR2 ANQGSEA. CDR3 bases: TGCAGCGTTGGTCCGACGGGAGACTATGGCTACACCTTC. Translated, it gives CSVGPTGDYGYTF.

The chain is built from TRBV6-5 and TRBJ2-3; D gene ambiguous. V shed 0 bases and J shed 2 bases, with 9 bases lying between them. The germline gives CDR1 MNHEY, CDR2 SVGAGI. This CDR3 has 15 residues. The CDR3 bases are TGTGCCAGCAGTTACTCGGGCCTTCTCACAGATACGCAGTATTTT. It codes for CASSYSGLLTDTQYF.

This clone was seen more than once but under ten times. The chain combines TRBV11-2 with TRBJ1-1, with D possibly TRBD1 on 5 matching bases. The germline V gene has CDR1 SGHAT and CDR2 FQNNGV. The CDR3 contains 13 residues. V gave up 1 base and J gave up 3 bases, with 6 bases separating them. The CDR3 loop reads CASSLVRDTEAFF. In DNA form, the CDR3 reads TGTGCCAGCAGCTTAGTCAGGGACACTGAAGCTTTCTTT.

The chain joins TRBV18 to TRBJ2-1, with D possibly being TRBD1 (5 bases). V was pared by 6 bases and J by 3 bases, with 12 bases between. This CDR3 contains 14 residues. Germline-derived CDR1 and CDR2 are KGHSH and LQKENI. Here the CDR3 reads CASSEDTSYNEQFF. The CDR3, as DNA: TGTGCCAGCTCCGAGGACACAAGCTACAATGAGCAGTTCTTC.

The chain recombines TRBV7-2 with TRBJ1-4; D is unclear. The CDR3 runs 14 residues. CDR1 SGHTA and CDR2 FQGNSA come from the germline V gene. Trimming removed 5 bases at V and 7 bases at J, with 14 bases between. This CDR3 is CASSPARGGEKLFF. CDR3 DNA sequence: TGTGCCAGCAGCCCCGCGCGGGGTGGTGAAAAACTGTTTTTT.

This clone was seen more than once but under ten times. The chain employs TRBV7-6 and TRBJ2-6, with D hard to call. Per the germline V gene, CDR1 is SGHVS and CDR2 is FNYEAQ. CDR3 length equals 14 residues. Between the trimmed V and J ends, which lost 5 bases and 0 bases, there was a span of 5 bases. Here the CDR3 reads CASSILSGANVLTF. The CDR3 coding sequence is TGTGCCAGCAGCATACTCTCTGGGGCCAACGTCCTGACTTTC.

V gene TRBV6-6 combines with J gene TRBJ2-7, with D maybe TRBD1 (6 bases). The CDR3 is 13 residues long. Germline CDR1 MNHNY, CDR2 SVGAGI (reference sequence). Trimming took off 8 bases at V and 4 bases at J, with 15 bases between the two ends. DNA of the CDR3: TGTGCCAGCTATAATCGAAGGGGGTACGAGCAGTACTTC. This encodes CASYNRRGYEQYF.